Following are 22 T cell receptor beta chains from one sample sequenced in a study of spatial heterogeneity in lung cancer. Time point here: sample taken at primary tumor resection. Whole RNA, isolated from tumor, nontumor lung or frozen PBMC, was sequenced without prior sorting. TCRdb reprocessed the 5' RACE reads via MiXCR and lists one record per CDR3 protein. The table includes about 52,000 distinct CDR3 sequences, around 6.7% detected once. The specimen comprised PBMCs, sampled at surgery. The receptors were sampled from a female donor with early-stage non-small cell lung cancer.

This clonotype came up many times. As DNA, the CDR3 is TGTGCCAGCAGCTTAGATATCTCAGAGACCCAGTACTTC. It translates to CASSLDISETQYF. The gene calls are TRBV7-9 and TRBJ2-5; D unresolved. The CDR3 loop spans 13 amino acids. Trimming shortened V by 1 base and J by 4 bases, and 7 bases separated the two germline ends. Germline-derived CDR1 and CDR2 are SEHNR and FQNEAQ (reference sequence).

This clonotype was picked up many times. This chain connects TRBV9 to TRBJ2-2, with D possibly matching TRBD1 (6 bases). The V gene lost 2 bases and the J gene lost 6 bases, with 11 bases spanning the gap. Germline values: CDR1 SGDLS, CDR2 YYNGEE. The CDR3 extends over 14 amino acids. Here the CDR3 DNA reads TGTGCCAGCAGCGTCTATACAGGGTCCGGGGAGCTGTTTTTT. Translation: CASSVYTGSGELFF.

This clonotype was found a few times. The chain joins TRBV28 to TRBJ2-1, with TRBD1 as a possible D gene (6 bases). Germline V gene sequence: CDR1 MDHEN, CDR2 SYDVKM. Trimming pared 3 bases from V and 5 bases from J, leaving 23 bases between. The CDR3 contains 18 residues. The CDR3 region is CASSFPPGARGLNNEQFF. The CDR3, as DNA: TGTGCCAGCAGTTTCCCCCCCGGGGCCAGGGGATTAAACAATGAGCAGTTCTTC.

In its sample, this clonotype was seen a few times. The chain combines TRBV23-1 with TRBJ2-7; 7 bases are a match to TRBD1. TRBV23-1 is known as an ORF, though its function is uncertain. Trimming took 0 bases from V and 4 from J; bases not matched to a gene: 3. This CDR3 contains 14 residues. The CDR3 protein is CASSQSTGSYEQYF. The CDR3 nucleotides are TGCGCCAGCAGTCAATCGACAGGGTCTTACGAGCAGTACTTC.

This clonotype was recorded at least ten times. V gene TRBV18 combines with J gene TRBJ1-4; tentatively, D is TRBD1 (5 bases). The CDR3 totals 13 residues. Germline V gene lookup returns CDR1 KGHSH and CDR2 LQKENI. Trimming stripped 4 bases from V and 6 bases from J, with 9 bases between. CDR3 coding DNA: TGTGCCAGCTCACTGGGACTCGATGAAAAACTGTTTTTT. This sequence encodes CASSLGLDEKLFF.

This clonotype was detected ten times or more. The CDR3 protein is CSVKTSALPYF. In DNA, the CDR3 is TGCAGCGTTAAGACTAGCGCCCTCCCATATTTT. The V gene is TRBV29-1, the J gene TRBJ2-3; 8 bases match TRBD2. Germline V gives CDR1 SQVTM, CDR2 ANQGSEA. V shed 5 bases, J shed 15 bases, and the junction held 10 bases outside the gene matches. This CDR3 is 11 amino acids long.

This clonotype has only a few counts. The V call is TRBV20-1, the J call TRBJ2-3; D ambiguous. Germline CDR1 and CDR2: DFQATT and SNEGSKA (reference sequence). The CDR3 runs 14 residues. V lost 4 bases, J lost 1 base, and 12 bases lay in between. The DNA for the CDR3 is TGCAGTGCTACAGTATCAGGCCGCACAGATACGCAGTATTTT. As protein: CSATVSGRTDTQYF.

This sequence joins TRBV28 and TRBJ1-6; maybe TRBD1 (5 bases). The V gene's germline CDR1 is MDHEN and CDR2 SYDVKM. V lost 7 bases and J 1 base, leaving 11 bases between the germline ends. The length of the CDR3 is 15 residues. CDR3 nucleotide sequence: TGTGCCAGCACTGCTTGGGGGTCCTATAATTCACCCCTCCACTTT. Its translation is CASTAWGSYNSPLHF.

In this sample, this clonotype turned up once. The chain employs TRBV6-5 and TRBJ2-4, with 8 bases fitting TRBD1. The CDR3 runs to 17 residues. Per germline, CDR1 MNHEY and CDR2 SVGAGI. V gave up 6 bases and J gave up 0 bases; unmatched junction bases: 10. This chain's CDR3 is CASSTGTGRLAKNIQYF. In DNA, the CDR3 is TGTGCCAGCAGCACCGGGACAGGTCGATTAGCCAAAAACATTCAGTACTTC.

V is TRBV2 and J is TRBJ1-3, with 7 bases lining up with TRBD1. Germline loops: CDR1 SNHLY, CDR2 FYNNEI. J lost 4 bases, V lost 6 bases, and 12 bases had no gene match. The CDR3 consists of 16 residues. DNA of the CDR3: TGTGCCAGCAGCGCCTCGGGACAGCTAGGGGGAAACACCATATATTTT. It is translated as CASSASGQLGGNTIYF. The full variable domain, completed using reference TRBV2 and TRBJ1-3, is EPEVTQTPSHQVTQMGQEVILRCVPISNHLYFYWYRQILGQKVEFLVSFYNNEISEKSEIFDDQFSVERPDGSNFTLKIRSTKLEDSAMYFCASSASGQLGGNTIYFGEGSWLTVV.

This clonotype was detected ten times or more. The V gene is TRBV29-1, the J gene TRBJ1-2, with 7 nucleotides matching TRBD1. Germline CDR1 and CDR2: SQVTM and ANQGSEA. CDR3 size: 12 residues. V lost 6 bases, J lost 7 bases, and 8 bases stayed unmatched. Here the CDR3 reads CSVDRATPGYTF. CDR3 sequence (DNA): TGCAGCGTCGACAGGGCCACGCCTGGCTACACCTTC.

This clonotype has a handful of counts. The V and J genes are TRBV7-2 and TRBJ1-2; 7 bases line up with TRBD1. This CDR3 is built from 13 residues. Germline values: CDR1 SGHTA, CDR2 FQGNSA. V gave up 5 bases and J gave up 4 bases; unmatched junction bases: 4. This chain's CDR3 is CASSTDRVYGYTF. The DNA for the CDR3 is TGTGCCAGCAGCACCGACAGGGTCTATGGCTACACCTTC.

The chain couples TRBV7-2 to TRBJ2-7, with 7 bases aligning to TRBD1. The trim removed 7 bases at V and 3 bases at J, leaving 6 bases unmatched. Germline CDR1 and CDR2: SGHTA and FQGNSA. The CDR3 is made up of 13 amino acids. CDR3 in amino acids: CASTPRDSYEQYF. The CDR3 DNA reads as TGTGCCAGCACACCCAGGGACAGCTACGAGCAGTACTTC. Combining the CDR3 with reference TRBV7-2 and TRBJ2-7 gives the whole variable domain GAGVSQSPSNKVTEKGKDVELRCDPISGHTALYWYRQSLGQGLEFLIYFQGNSAPDKSGLPSDRFSAERTGGSVSTLTIQRTQQEDSAVYLCASTPRDSYEQYFGPGTRLTVT.

This clonotype appeared many times. V usage is TRBV5-1 and J usage is TRBJ2-2, with D possibly matching TRBD1 (6 bases). The germline V gene has CDR1 SGHRS and CDR2 YFSETQ. The CDR3 length is 16 residues. V was shortened by 2 bases and J by 1 base, with 12 bases between the two germline ends. The chain's CDR3 is CASSFVTGMNTGELFF. The CDR3 DNA is TGCGCCAGCAGCTTCGTTACAGGGATGAACACCGGGGAGCTGTTTTTT.

With regard to this clonotype: Because it lacks the conserved phenylalanine or tryptophan at the end, this CDR3 is likely a read error. V usage is TRBV4-1 and J usage is TRBJ2-7; D is unresolved. The CDR3 runs to 18 residues. In germline, CDR1 is MGHRA, CDR2 YSYEKL. V was clipped by 1 base and J by 2 bases, with 21 bases between them. In DNA, the CDR3 is TGCGCCAGCAGCCAAGTGCTTAGGTCGTCAGGAGCAGCCTACGAGCAGTACCTC. As protein: CASSQVLRSSGAAYEQYL.

This clonotype was seen a handful of times. This chain uses TRBV7-2 with TRBJ1-1; TRBD1 aligns across 7 bases. V shed 8 bases, J shed 9 bases, and the junction held 15 bases outside the gene matches. This CDR3 has 14 amino acids. Germline V CDR1 and CDR2: SGHTA, FQGNSA. The CDR3 DNA sequence: TGTGCCAGCGTCTCTCTTACAGGGGTTGGGAAAGCTTTCTTT. It codes for CASVSLTGVGKAFF.

This clonotype was detected ten times or more. This rearrangement joins TRBV28 to TRBJ2-3; perhaps TRBD1 as D (6 bases). This CDR3 comprises 13 residues. The ends were cut back, 10 bases at V and 1 base at J, with 12 bases in the middle. Germline CDR1 and CDR2: MDHEN and SYDVKM. The CDR3 here is CATKGHRTDTQYF. The CDR3 bases are TGTGCCACCAAGGGACACCGCACAGATACGCAGTATTTT.

This clonotype was seen ten or more times. The gene calls are TRBV11-2 and TRBJ2-5, with D tentatively TRBD1 (6 bases). Germline V gene data show CDR1 as SGHAT and CDR2 as FQNNGV. The CDR3 sequence is 13 residues long. V was clipped by 3 bases and J by 4 bases, with 9 bases between them. CDR3 protein: CASSFQGLETQYF. The CDR3 region has the DNA TGTGCCAGCAGCTTCCAGGGGTTAGAGACCCAGTACTTC.

The chain joins TRBV12-3 or TRBV12-4 to TRBJ2-2, with D uncertain. The CDR3 consists of 12 residues. V was shortened by 4 bases and J by 3 bases, with 3 bases between the two germline ends. In DNA, the CDR3 is TGTGCCAGCAGTTCAGACACCGGGGAGCTGTTTTTT. This sequence encodes CASSSDTGELFF.

This clonotype was observed many times. The genes are TRBV12-3 or TRBV12-4 and TRBJ2-1, with D perhaps given as TRBD1 or TRBD2 (5 bases each). This CDR3 contains 15 residues. Between the trimmed V and J ends, which lost 3 bases and 5 bases, there was a span of 14 bases. This chain's CDR3 is CASSFTGAANNEQFF. The CDR3 nucleotides are TGTGCCAGCAGTTTCACCGGGGCTGCCAACAATGAGCAGTTCTTC.

This clonotype was observed at least ten times. V is TRBV9 and J is TRBJ2-3; the match to TRBD1 covers 7 bases. Germline V gene sequence: CDR1 SGDLS, CDR2 YYNGEE. V shed 4 bases, J shed 4 bases, and the junction held 6 bases outside the gene matches. The CDR3 has 14 residues. CDR3 protein: CASSMGQRADTQYF. The DNA for the CDR3 is TGTGCCAGCAGCATGGGACAGAGGGCAGATACGCAGTATTTT.

This clonotype showed up many times. The rearrangement uses TRBV2 and TRBJ2-5; D remains unclear. The V and J ends lost 7 bases and 2 bases respectively, with 14 bases between them. Germline CDR1 reads SNHLY; CDR2 reads FYNNEI. CDR3 size: 14 residues. The CDR3 sequence: CASNPLGRQETQYF. CDR3 coding DNA: TGTGCCAGCAACCCCCTGGGCAGGCAAGAGACCCAGTACTTC.